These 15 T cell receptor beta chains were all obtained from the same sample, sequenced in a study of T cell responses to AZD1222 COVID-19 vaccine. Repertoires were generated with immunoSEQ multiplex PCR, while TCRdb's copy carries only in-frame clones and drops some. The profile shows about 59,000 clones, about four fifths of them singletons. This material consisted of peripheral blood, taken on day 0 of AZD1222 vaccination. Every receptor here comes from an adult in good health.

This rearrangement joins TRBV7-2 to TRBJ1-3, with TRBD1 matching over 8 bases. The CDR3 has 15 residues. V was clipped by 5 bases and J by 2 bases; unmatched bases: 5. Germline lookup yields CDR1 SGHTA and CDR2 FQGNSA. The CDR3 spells CASSTQGAAGNTIYF. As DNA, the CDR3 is TGTGCCAGCAGCACGCAGGGGGCTGCTGGAAACACCATATATTTT.

The CDR3 region has the DNA TGTGCCAGCAGCTTAGAGGGAGGTTCACCCCTCCACTTT. Amino acids: CASSLEGGSPLHF. V is TRBV7-9 and J is TRBJ1-6, with no clear D. The CDR3 length is 13 residues. The V and J ends lost 1 base and 9 bases respectively, with 7 bases between them. Germline V gene lookup returns CDR1 SEHNR and CDR2 FQNEAQ (reference sequence). Together with reference TRBV7-9 and TRBJ1-6, the CDR3 gives the full variable domain: DTGVSQNPRHKITKRGQNVTFRCDPISEHNRLYWYRQTLGQGPEFLTYFQNEAQLEKSRLLSDRFSAERPKGSFSTLEIQRTEQGDSAMYLCASSLEGGSPLHFGNGTRLTVT.

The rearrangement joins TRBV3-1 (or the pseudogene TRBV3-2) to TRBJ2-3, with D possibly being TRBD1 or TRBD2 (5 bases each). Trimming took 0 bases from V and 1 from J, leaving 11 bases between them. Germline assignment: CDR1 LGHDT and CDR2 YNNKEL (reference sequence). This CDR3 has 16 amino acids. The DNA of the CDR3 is TGTGCCAGCAGCCAAGATTCGGGGCCCCGCACAGATACGCAGTATTTT. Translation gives CASSQDSGPRTDTQYF.

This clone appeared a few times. CDR3 in amino acids: CASSEVTDNSPLHF. The DNA for the CDR3 is TGTGCCAGCAGTGAAGTGACAGATAATTCACCCCTCCACTTT. V gene TRBV2 combines with J gene TRBJ1-6, with a possible D match to TRBD1 (5 bases). The germline V and J ends were trimmed by 1 base and 5 bases, with 6 bases remaining between them. Germline CDR1 SNHLY, CDR2 FYNNEI. The CDR3 loop spans 14 amino acids.

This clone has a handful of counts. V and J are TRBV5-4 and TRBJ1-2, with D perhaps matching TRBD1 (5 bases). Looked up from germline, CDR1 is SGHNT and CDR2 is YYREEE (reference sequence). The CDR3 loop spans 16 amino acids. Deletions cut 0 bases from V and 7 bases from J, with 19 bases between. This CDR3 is CASSLGGTGLAIGYTF. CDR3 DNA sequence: TGTGCCAGCAGCTTGGGCGGTACGGGACTAGCAATTGGCTACACCTTC.

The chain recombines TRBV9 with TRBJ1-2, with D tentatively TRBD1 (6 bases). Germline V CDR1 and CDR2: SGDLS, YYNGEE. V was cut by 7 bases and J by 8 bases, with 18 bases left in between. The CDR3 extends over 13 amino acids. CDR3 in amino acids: CASALGTRIGYTF. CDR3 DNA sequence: TGTGCCAGCGCTCTTGGGACAAGAATAGGCTACACCTTC.

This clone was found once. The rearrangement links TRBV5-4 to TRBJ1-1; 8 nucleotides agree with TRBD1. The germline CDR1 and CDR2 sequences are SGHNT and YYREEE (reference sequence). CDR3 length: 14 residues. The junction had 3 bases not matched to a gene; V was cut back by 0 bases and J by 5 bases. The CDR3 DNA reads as TGTGCCAGCAGCTTGGACAGGGGGTTGACTGAAGCTTTCTTT. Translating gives CASSLDRGLTEAFF.

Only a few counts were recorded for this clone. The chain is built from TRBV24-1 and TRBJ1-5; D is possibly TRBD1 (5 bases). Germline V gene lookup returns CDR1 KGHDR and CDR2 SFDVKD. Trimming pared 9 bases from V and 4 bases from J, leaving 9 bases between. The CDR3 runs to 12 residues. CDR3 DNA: TGTGCCACCGGGTCAGGGAATCAGCCCCAGCATTTT. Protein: CATGSGNQPQHF.

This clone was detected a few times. CDR3 DNA sequence: TGTGCCAGCAGCTTTGGTGTGGGAACCTACGAGCAGTACTTC. Amino acids: CASSFGVGTYEQYF. This chain uses TRBV5-6 with TRBJ2-7; D ambiguous. The CDR3 has 14 residues. CDR1 is SGHDT and CDR2 is YYEEEE in the germline V gene. With 2 bases removed from V and 2 bases from J, the gap between germline ends came to 11 bases.

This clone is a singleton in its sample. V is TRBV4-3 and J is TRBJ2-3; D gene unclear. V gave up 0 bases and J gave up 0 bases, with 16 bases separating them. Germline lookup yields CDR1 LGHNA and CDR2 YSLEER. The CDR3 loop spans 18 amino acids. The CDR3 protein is CASSQDMGTGFSTDTQYF. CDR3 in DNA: TGCGCCAGCAGCCAAGATATGGGCACGGGCTTTAGCACAGATACGCAGTATTTT.

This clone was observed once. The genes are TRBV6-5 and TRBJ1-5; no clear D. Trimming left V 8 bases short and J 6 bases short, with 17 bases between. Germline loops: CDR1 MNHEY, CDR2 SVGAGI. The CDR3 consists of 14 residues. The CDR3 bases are TGTGCCAGCGTCTGGAGGGCGAGGAGTCAGCCCCAGCATTTT. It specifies CASVWRARSQPQHF.

The CDR3 protein is CASSVTGTGEFGYTF. The CDR3, as DNA: TGTGCCAGCAGCGTTACCGGGACAGGGGAGTTTGGCTACACCTTC. The chain links TRBV9 to TRBJ1-2; 10 bases map to TRBD1. CDR1 and CDR2 (germline): SGDLS, YYNGEE. Germline trimming cut 2 bases from V and 7 bases from J; bases unmatched to any gene: 8. CDR3 length: 15 residues. Looking up the rest from reference TRBV9 and TRBJ1-2 gives the full variable domain: DSGVTQTPKHLITATGQRVTLRCSPRSGDLSVYWYQQSLDQGLQFLIQYYNGEERAKGNILERFSAQQFPDLHSELNLSSLELGDSALYFCASSVTGTGEFGYTFGSGTRLTVV.

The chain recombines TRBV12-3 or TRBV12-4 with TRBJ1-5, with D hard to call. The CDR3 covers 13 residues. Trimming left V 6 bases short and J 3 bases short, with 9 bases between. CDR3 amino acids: CASRREPNQPQHF. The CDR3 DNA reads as TGTGCCAGCAGGCGGGAGCCCAATCAGCCCCAGCATTTT.

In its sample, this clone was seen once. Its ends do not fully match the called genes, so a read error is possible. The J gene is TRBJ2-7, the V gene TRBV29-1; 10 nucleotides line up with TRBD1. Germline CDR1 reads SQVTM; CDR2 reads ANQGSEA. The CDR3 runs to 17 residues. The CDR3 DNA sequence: TGCAGCGTCGAAGGGGCGACAGGGGGCATCCTGCTCTACGAGCAGTACTTC. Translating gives CSVEGATGGILLYEQYF.

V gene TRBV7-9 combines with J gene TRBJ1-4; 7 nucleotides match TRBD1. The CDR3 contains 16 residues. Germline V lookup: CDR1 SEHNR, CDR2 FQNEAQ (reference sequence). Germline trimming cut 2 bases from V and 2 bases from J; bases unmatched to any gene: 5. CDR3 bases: TGTGCCAGCAGCTTAACCCTCAGGGGGACTAATGAAAAACTGTTTTTT. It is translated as CASSLTLRGTNEKLFF.